Below are 12 T cell receptor beta chains sequenced from a single sample in a study of blood T cell repertoires in COVID-19. The repertoire was sequenced with immunoSEQ multiplex PCR; TCRdb's copy has only in-frame clones and lacks some. Of under 110,000 clones listed, about 80% are singletons. Sequencing was performed on peripheral blood. Receptors were obtained from a woman in her sixties or seventies with acute or convalescent COVID-19.

The rearrangement joins TRBV5-4 to TRBJ2-7, with TRBD2 matching 7 bases. Germline trimming cut 0 bases from V and 3 bases from J; bases unmatched to any gene: 6. In germline, CDR1 is SGHNT, CDR2 YYREEE (reference sequence). The CDR3 totals 15 residues. The CDR3 DNA sequence: TGTGCCAGCAGCTTGGTGTCTAGCGGCCACTACGAGCAGTACTTC. This codes for CASSLVSSGHYEQYF.

In this sample, this clone turned up once. The rearrangement links TRBV18 to TRBJ1-2; D possibly corresponds to TRBD1 (6 bases). Trimming removed 3 bases at V and 8 bases at J, with 22 bases between. The CDR3 contains 16 residues. Germline CDR1 and CDR2: KGHSH and LQKENI. CDR3 in DNA: TGTGCCAGCTCACCCCCCACGCCGACAGGCAACTGGGGCTACACCTTC. Its translation: CASSPPTPTGNWGYTF.

This clone was detected only once. The chain carries TRBV7-2 and TRBJ1-1; 8 bases line up with TRBD1. Trimming took 4 bases from V and 4 from J; bases not matched to a gene: 5. CDR3 length: 14 amino acids. Germline assignment: CDR1 SGHTA and CDR2 FQGNSA. CDR3 coding DNA: TGTGCCAGCAGCTCAGGGACAGGCATCACTGAAGCTTTCTTT. Translating it yields CASSSGTGITEAFF.

The chain links TRBV5-1 to TRBJ1-1; 9 bases are shared with TRBD1. The CDR3 has 14 residues. CDR1 and CDR2 (germline): SGHRS, YFSETQ. Losses at the gene ends were 7 bases for V and 5 bases for J; bases not matched to a gene: 9. The CDR3 loop reads CASGQDRGGTEAFF. DNA for the CDR3: TGCGCCAGCGGCCAGGACAGGGGTGGGACTGAAGCTTTCTTT.

In DNA, the CDR3 is TGCGCCAGCAGTGACAGGGCCCCTAGCACAGATACGCAGTATTTT. Its translation: CASSDRAPSTDTQYF. V gene TRBV10-1 combines with J gene TRBJ2-3, with D possibly being TRBD1 (5 bases). Trimming left V 3 bases short and J 0 bases short, with 10 bases between. The germline V gene has CDR1 WNHNN and CDR2 SYGVQD (reference sequence). The CDR3 runs to 15 residues.

CDR3 amino acids: CASSDWTAYVADTQYF. As DNA, the CDR3 is TGTGCCAGCAGTGACTGGACTGCCTACGTGGCAGATACGCAGTATTTT. The chain carries TRBV6-1 and TRBJ2-3; D might be TRBD2 (5 bases). V was clipped by 3 bases and J by 4 bases, with 17 bases between them. Germline V CDR1 and CDR2: MNHNS, SASEGT. CDR3 length equals 16 residues.

This rearrangement joins TRBV5-1 to TRBJ2-5; 7 positions match TRBD1. With 4 bases clipped from V and 2 bases from J, the junction kept 5 bases outside the gene matches. Germline CDR1 SGHRS, CDR2 YFSETQ. The CDR3 is 14 amino acids. CDR3 sequence reads: CASSLGQEQETQYF. Here the CDR3 DNA reads TGCGCCAGCAGCCTAGGACAGGAACAAGAGACCCAGTACTTC.

V gene TRBV5-1 combines with J gene TRBJ1-1; no reliable D call. There are 14 residues in the CDR3. Trimming cost V 0 bases and J 3 bases, with 9 bases left between them. The germline gives CDR1 SGHRS, CDR2 YFSETQ. CDR3: CASSLGYTDTEAFF. The CDR3 DNA reads TGCGCCAGCAGCTTGGGGTACACAGACACTGAAGCTTTCTTT. The full variable domain, rest sourced from reference TRBV5-1 and TRBJ1-1, is KAGVTQTPRYLIKTRGQQVTLSCSPISGHRSVSWYQQTPGQGLQFLFEYFSETQRNKGNFPGRFSGRQFSNSRSEMNVSTLELGDSALYLCASSLGYTDTEAFFGQGTRLTVV.

The chain uses TRBV7-3 and TRBJ2-1, with TRBD2 matching 8 bases. V lost 5 bases to trimming and J lost 9 bases; unmatched junction nucleotides: 6. The germline CDR1 and CDR2 sequences are SGHTA and FQGTGA. This CDR3 is built from 13 residues. As DNA, the CDR3 is TGTGCCAGCAGCCGGACTAGCTTGGGTGAGCAGTTCTTC. Its protein product is CASSRTSLGEQFF.

The CDR3 reads CASSLRDTQYF. The CDR3 nucleotides are TGTGCCAGCAGCCTGAGAGATACGCAGTATTTT. The chain joins TRBV7-8 to TRBJ2-3; no clear D. Trimming took 5 bases from V and 5 from J, leaving 5 bases between them. The CDR3 has 11 amino acids. The V gene's germline CDR1 is SGHVS and CDR2 FQNEAQ.

V gene TRBV10-3 combines with J gene TRBJ1-1, with D hard to call. This CDR3 contains 13 residues. CDR1 and CDR2 (germline): ENHRY, SYGVKD. Trimming took off 10 bases at V and 5 bases at J, with 17 bases between the two ends. CDR3 sequence: CASYVGSGTEAFF. The CDR3 coding sequence is TGTGCCAGCTACGTGGGATCGGGGACTGAAGCTTTCTTT.

The chain combines TRBV3-1 (or the pseudogene TRBV3-2) with TRBJ2-1; D is unresolved. V was clipped by 1 base and J by 6 bases, with 7 bases between them. CDR1 LGHDT and CDR2 YNNKEL come from the germline V gene (reference sequence). This CDR3 is built from 13 residues. The CDR3: CASSQGRGNEQFF. CDR3 DNA: TGTGCCAGCAGCCAAGGTCGAGGCAATGAGCAGTTCTTC.